This T cell receptor (beta chain) is drawn from a study of T cells in tuberculosis. The length of the CDR3 is 16 residues. The ends lost 0 bases at V and 1 base at J; junction bases unmatched: 5. Germline lookup yields CDR1 SGHVS and CDR2 FQNEAQ. Assay used: immunoSEQ multiplex PCR; TCRdb lists only in-frame clones, some missing. The table records some 47,000 clones, around 96% of them present only once. The source is a donor aged 10-35 years with latent tuberculosis or without tuberculosis infection. Sequencing was done on a sample of PBMCs. This chain connects TRBV7-8 to TRBJ1-1; 7 positions match TRBD1. The CDR3 is CASSLAGQTANTEAFF. DNA for the CDR3: TGTGCCAGCAGCTTAGCGGGACAGACCGCGAACACTGAAGCTTTCTTT. The full variable domain, rest sourced from reference TRBV7-8 and TRBJ1-1, is GAGVSQSPRYKVAKRGQDVALRCDPISGHVSLFWYQQALGQGPEFLTYFQNEAQLDKSGLPSDRFFAERPEGSVSTLKIQRTQQEDSAVYLCASSLAGQTANTEAFFGQGTRLTVV.